This T cell receptor (beta chain) was captured by sequencing in a study of shared clonotypes between healthy human individuals (TCRdb year 2020). Study-wide context: A couple of women and a few men aged 18 to 49 years were included in the cohort. Per donor, leukapheresis produced somewhere between about 0.9 and 10 billion PBMCs. Per donor, three plates each were used for CD4 naive and CD4 memory, two for CD8 naive, and one for CD8 memory. Different laboratories and diverse techniques were used to prepare libraries and sequence TCR repertoires, to increase sequencing depth and limit assay-specific biases. The study deeply sequenced blood TCR repertoires of five healthy adults to estimate repertoire size and the extent of clonotype sharing between individuals.

The paper's findings and limits, for the study overall: Around 5.4% of naive CD4, around 3.5% of naive CD8, approximately 2% of memory CD4, and less than 0.45% of memory CD8 clonotypes were shared across a few donors. Sampling was limited to blood, and TCR repertoires in tissue likely differ from TCR repertoires in blood. Clonotypes shared by all four sorted-subset donors showed higher generation probabilities than non-shared clonotypes. Based on pairwise subsampling, the degree of clonotype sharing among donors was expected to be affected by sequencing depth. Because the study included a small number of donors, the genetic and exposure-history diversity represented was limited. Naive subsets generally had larger estimated clonotype richness than memory subsets. Incomplete sequencing was indicated by rarefaction of sorted-subset datasets, despite the large sequencing depth.

This clone was seen repeatedly, ten times or more. Its antigen is currently not known. Base-call qualities are not available, and no considerably larger clone is one nucleotide away. The V end loses 0 bases and the J end loses 5 bases, and a stretch of 14 bases separates them. Its CDR3 holds 15 amino acids, cysteine through phenylalanine. CDR3 DNA only is kept here, 45 bases in frame from base 1. CDR1 and CDR2 were assigned from the germline V gene as SNHLY and FYNNEI. Using the deep immunoSEQ assay, TCR CDR3 regions were amplified from genomic DNA by multiplex PCR. Extracted genomic DNA from each cell subset was spread evenly across all wells of several immunoSEQ 96-well plates, with each plate serving as a replicate. For sorted subsets, each replicate PCR was loaded with 200 ng genomic DNA, equivalent to about 33,000 T cell genomes. Purified libraries were measured with a Qubit 3.0 fluorometer, size-checked on a Bioanalyzer 2100, and measured again with the KAPA Library Quantification kit. Every immunoSEQ 96-well plate was sequenced on a separate single-read 150-cycle Illumina NextSeq 550 flow cell. The paper's processing steps were these. Because only junctional sequences without quality scores were contained in the immunoSEQ output, filtering matching that applied to full-length reads could not be performed. Sequences were annotated with PyIR, a Python wrapper for IgBLAST v1.9, and V/J genes and CDR3 were assigned using IMGT germline references. Reads were filtered out if the reads had weak V/J assignments (E-value above 1e-6), no CDR3, stop codons, out-of-frame junctions, or ambiguous translated residues. V3J clonotypes were defined as sequences sharing an identical inferred V gene, J gene, and CDR3 amino acid sequence. The percentage overlap between two repertoires was calculated by dividing the number of shared unique clonotypes by the size of the smaller repertoire. Richness of each repertoire was evaluated using RTK rarefaction, the Chao1 estimator, and Recon v2.1 estimates of unobserved clonotypes. For all TCRbeta clonotypes obtained by the gDNA method from a handful of donors, generation probabilities were computed with OLGA. TCRdb provides this immuneACCESS table in a form limited to in-frame rearrangements. Some clones are lacking; in checked studies, under half of them reflect an unresolved V gene, and why the rest are absent is not known. V and J calls and clone size are given by that table; D and trimming were obtained from the DNA. For this sample there are about 1 million clones; roughly 75% appear just once. The biggest ten clones account for about 1.5% of the sample.

The donors were healthy, HIV-negative adults who had no recently reported acute infections or vaccinations. All donors were Caucasian adults living in Nashville, Tennessee, USA. CD4+ T cells were enriched by magnetic negative selection; naive cells were then positively selected on CD45RA, and the negative fraction formed the memory subset. After blood collection by leukapheresis, PBMCs were isolated using Ficoll-Histopaque density gradient centrifugation and then cryopreserved in the vapor phase of liquid nitrogen. Analytical flow cytometry was used to check the purity and quantity of each magnetically sorted T cell population. Genomic DNA was isolated from each sorted fraction and quantified by UV absorbance on a Nanodrop 2000c.

The sequence is built from TRBV2 and TRBJ2-7; perhaps TRBD1 is the D gene, with 5 bases matching. The sample comprised memory CD4+ T cells sorted from blood. Read against the paper, the sample's cell subset or site label means: CD45RA-negative fraction. The source of this sequence is a man aged 18 to 29 in good health. The DNA sequence is as follows: TGTGCCAGCAGTGAAGCGCGCGGCAGGGCAGACGAGCAGTACTTC. Its coded protein is CASSEARGRADEQYF.